These T cell receptor beta chains were read from a single sample in a study of blood T cell repertoires in COVID-19. This table comes from immunoSEQ multiplex PCR, and its TCRdb copy is limited to in-frame clones, with some not included. The data show under 150,000 clones, roughly 76% seen once. Sequencing input: peripheral blood. These TCRs come from an older man with acute or convalescent COVID-19. CDR3s include the opening cysteine and the closing phenylalanine or tryptophan. The order of the fields is D gene, J gene, clone size, CDR3 length, V gene, CDR3 DNA, CDR3 protein. A D gene is named only where the DNA matches it firmly. A row's size may be missing; if present it is once, few, many or a size class.

. TRBJ2-7 . 13 TRBV19 TGTGCCAGTAGTATAGGTCCCCCGACTGAGCAGTACTTC CASSIGPPTEQYF
TRBD1 TRBJ1-2 . 13 TRBV15 TGTGCCACCAGCCCGGACAGGTTCTATGGCTACACCTTC CATSPDRFYGYTF
. TRBJ1-5 few 15 TRBV19 TGTGCCAGTAGTATAGTCGGTGATAGCAATCAGCCCCAGCATTTT CASSIVGDSNQPQHF
TRBD2 TRBJ2-3 . 15 TRBV6-4 TGTGCCAGCAGTGAGGCGGGACTACCCACAGATACGCAGTATTTT CASSEAGLPTDTQYF
. TRBJ2-3 . 16 TRBV19 TGTGCCAGTAGTTTACGGGACTTTCTCCGCACAGATACGCAGTATTTT CASSLRDFLRTDTQYF
. TRBJ1-1 . 15 TRBV7-9 TGTGCCAGCAGCCTCCGGGACACTATCAACACTGAAGCTTTCTTT CASSLRDTINTEAFF
. TRBJ1-2 medium-sized 11 TRBV20-1 TGCAGTGCTAGGGACAGCCCAGGCTACACCTTC CSARDSPGYTF
. TRBJ2-6 . 18 TRBV9 TGTGCCAGCAGCGGAGCAACCGACAGATATTCTGGGGCCAACGTCCTGACTTTC CASSGATDRYSGANVLTF
TRBD1 TRBJ2-5 . 16 TRBV5-1 TGCGCCAGCAGCCTCGGGACAGGGGGCTTTAGAGAGACCCAGTACTTC CASSLGTGGFRETQYF
TRBD1 TRBJ1-6 . 15 TRBV7-6 TGTGCCAGCAGCTTAGGAGGCGACAGGGATTCACCCCTCCACTTT CASSLGGDRDSPLHF
. TRBJ1-2 . 15 TRBV3-1/TRBV3-2 TGTGCCAGCAGCCAAGCGGGTGTAGCTAACTATGGCTACACCTTC CASSQAGVANYGYTF
TRBD1 TRBJ2-5 once 17 TRBV5-1 TGCGCCAGCAGCTCCGGGACAGGGGGCCTGTGGCAAGAGACCCAGTACTTC CASSSGTGGLWQETQYF
. TRBJ2-7 . 13 TRBV7-8 TGTGCCAGCAGCCTCTGGGGCGGTTACGAGCAGTACTTC CASSLWGGYEQYF
TRBD1 TRBJ2-7 . 15 TRBV6-5 TGTGCCAGCAGTTACCTTGGACAGGGGGCTTATGAGCAGTACTTC CASSYLGQGAYEQYF
. TRBJ2-3 few 16 TRBV9 TGTGCCAGCTCTAACCCAAACAGGGGGGGAGAGGATACGCAGTATTTT CASSNPNRGGEDTQYF
. TRBJ1-1 . 16 TRBV4-1 TGCGCCAGCAGCCAAGAAGGTCGGACACCGTGGACTGAAGCTTTCTTT CASSQEGRTPWTEAFF
TRBD2 TRBJ2-4 once 15 TRBV7-2 TGTGCCAGCAGCTCTCTAGCGGGGGGAGGGAACATTCAGTACTTC CASSSLAGGGNIQYF
TRBD1 TRBJ1-2 . 13 TRBV7-2 TGTGCCAGCAGCCCGGGACAGGCCTATGGCTACACCTTC CASSPGQAYGYTF
TRBD1 TRBJ1-2 . 16 TRBV5-1 TGCGCCAGCAGCTCCTCAGGGGGCGCAAAGTCAAATGGCTACACCTTC CASSSSGGAKSNGYTF
. TRBJ2-3 . 15 TRBV2 TGTGCCAGCAGTGAAGGTCAGGGGAGCACAGATACGCAGTATTTT CASSEGQGSTDTQYF
. TRBJ1-5 . 14 TRBV5-1 TGCGCCAGCAGCGACGGGTCTGGCAATCAGCCCCAGCATTTT CASSDGSGNQPQHF
. TRBJ2-7 few 13 TRBV7-2 TGTGCCAGCAGCTTAGTCAGCTCCTACGAGCAGTACTTC CASSLVSSYEQYF
TRBD2 TRBJ2-2 . 17 TRBV2 TGTGCCAGCAGCGAGCTGGCGGGGGGGCGGTGGACCGGGGAGCTGTTTTTT CASSELAGGRWTGELFF
. TRBJ1-1 . 14 TRBV7-2 TGTGCCAGCAGCCCCGGACAGTCCTCCACTGAAGCTTTCTTT CASSPGQSSTEAFF
TRBD2 TRBJ2-3 . 15 TRBV4-1 TGCGCCAGCGGGTGGAGCGGGGGGGCAGGAGATACGCAGTATTTT CASGWSGGAGDTQYF
. TRBJ2-5 . 17 TRBV18 TGTGCCAGCTCCGTAATATCTACTAGCCGGGTCCAGGAGACCCAGTACTTC CASSVISTSRVQETQYF
. TRBJ1-2 . 15 TRBV6-2/TRBV6-3 TGTGCCAGCAGTTACTCGATTTCAGGGAACTATGGCTACACCTTC CASSYSISGNYGYTF
TRBD2 TRBJ2-1 . 16 TRBV9 TGTGCCAGCAGCGTTAGCGGGGGGGCCGGGTACAATGAGCAGTTCTTC CASSVSGGAGYNEQFF
TRBD1 TRBJ2-2 . 17 TRBV6-2/TRBV6-3 TGTGCCAGCAGTTATTTCTTGGGACAGGGGAACACCGGGGAGCTGTTTTTT CASSYFLGQGNTGELFF
. TRBJ2-5 . 16 TRBV4-1 TGCGCCAGCAGCCAAGTTGCACTTGGTAGAGAAGAGACCCAGTACTTC CASSQVALGREETQYF
. TRBJ1-6 . 12 TRBV3-1/TRBV3-2 TGTGCCAGCAGCTACAACAGGGAACCCCTCCACTTT CASSYNREPLHF
TRBD1 TRBJ1-5 . 15 TRBV2 TGTGCCAGCAGTGGACAGGGATTGGGAAATCAGCCCCAGCATTTT CASSGQGLGNQPQHF